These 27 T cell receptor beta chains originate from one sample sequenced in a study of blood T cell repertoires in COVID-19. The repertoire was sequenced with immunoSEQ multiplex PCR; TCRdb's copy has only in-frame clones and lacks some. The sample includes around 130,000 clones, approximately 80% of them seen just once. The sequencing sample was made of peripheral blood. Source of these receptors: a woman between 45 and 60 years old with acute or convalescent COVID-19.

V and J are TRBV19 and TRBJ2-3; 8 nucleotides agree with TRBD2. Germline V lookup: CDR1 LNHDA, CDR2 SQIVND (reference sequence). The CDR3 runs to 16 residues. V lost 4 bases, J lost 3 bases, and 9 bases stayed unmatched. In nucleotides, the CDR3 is TGTGCCAGTAGTACAGATGGGGTAGCGGGGACAGATACGCAGTATTTT. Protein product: CASSTDGVAGTDTQYF.

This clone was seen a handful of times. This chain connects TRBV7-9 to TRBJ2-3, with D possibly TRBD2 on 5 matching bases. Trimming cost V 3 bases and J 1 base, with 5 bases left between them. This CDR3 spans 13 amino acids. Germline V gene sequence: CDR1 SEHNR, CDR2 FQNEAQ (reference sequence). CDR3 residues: CASSFGGTDTQYF. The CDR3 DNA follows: TGTGCCAGCAGCTTCGGGGGCACAGATACGCAGTATTTT.

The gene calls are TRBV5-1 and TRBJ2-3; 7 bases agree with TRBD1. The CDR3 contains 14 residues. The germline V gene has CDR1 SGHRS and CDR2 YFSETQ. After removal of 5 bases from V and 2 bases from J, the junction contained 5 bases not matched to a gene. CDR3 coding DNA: TGCGCCAGCAGATCGGGACAGAACACAGATACGCAGTATTTT. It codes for CASRSGQNTDTQYF.

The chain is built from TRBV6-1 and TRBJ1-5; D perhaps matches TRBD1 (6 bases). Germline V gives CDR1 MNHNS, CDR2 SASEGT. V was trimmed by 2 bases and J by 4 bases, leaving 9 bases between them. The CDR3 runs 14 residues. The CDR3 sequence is CASSEIGGNQPQHF. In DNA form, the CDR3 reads TGTGCCAGCAGTGAAATAGGGGGAAATCAGCCCCAGCATTTT.

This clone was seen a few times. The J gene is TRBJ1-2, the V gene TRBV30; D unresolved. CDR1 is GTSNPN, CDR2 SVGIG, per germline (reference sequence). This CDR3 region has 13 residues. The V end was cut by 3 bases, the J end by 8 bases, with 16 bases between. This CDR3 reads CAWSESNTGGYTF. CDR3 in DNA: TGTGCCTGGAGCGAGAGTAACACCGGGGGCTACACCTTC.

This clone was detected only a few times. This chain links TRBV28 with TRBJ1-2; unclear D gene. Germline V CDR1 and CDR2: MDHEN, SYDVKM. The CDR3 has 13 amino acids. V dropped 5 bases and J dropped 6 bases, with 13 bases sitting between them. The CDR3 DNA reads TGTGCCAGCAGTCTCGGGTCTCCCGATGGCTACACCTTC. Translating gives CASSLGSPDGYTF.

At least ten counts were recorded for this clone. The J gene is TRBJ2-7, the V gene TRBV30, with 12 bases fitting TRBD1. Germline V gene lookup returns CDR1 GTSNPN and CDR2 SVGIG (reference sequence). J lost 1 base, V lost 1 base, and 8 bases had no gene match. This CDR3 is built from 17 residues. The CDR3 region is CAWSGEGQGARSYEQYF. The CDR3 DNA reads TGTGCCTGGAGTGGCGAGGGACAGGGGGCGCGGTCCTACGAGCAGTACTTC.

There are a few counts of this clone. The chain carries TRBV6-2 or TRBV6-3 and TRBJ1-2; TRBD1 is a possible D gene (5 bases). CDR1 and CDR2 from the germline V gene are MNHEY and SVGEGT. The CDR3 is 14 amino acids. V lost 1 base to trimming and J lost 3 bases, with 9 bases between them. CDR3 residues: CASSYFPGDYGYTF. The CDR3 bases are TGTGCCAGCAGTTACTTCCCGGGGGACTATGGCTACACCTTC.

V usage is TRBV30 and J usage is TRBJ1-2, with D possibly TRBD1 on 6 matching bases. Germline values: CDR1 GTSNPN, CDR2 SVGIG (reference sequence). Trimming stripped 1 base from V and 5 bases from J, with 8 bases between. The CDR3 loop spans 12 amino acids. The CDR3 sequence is CAWSGDIYGYTF. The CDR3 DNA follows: TGTGCCTGGAGTGGGGACATTTATGGCTACACCTTC.

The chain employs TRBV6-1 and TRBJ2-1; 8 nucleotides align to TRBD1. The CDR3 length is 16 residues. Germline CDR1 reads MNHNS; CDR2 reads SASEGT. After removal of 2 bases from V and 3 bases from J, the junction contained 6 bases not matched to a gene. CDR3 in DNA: TGTGCCAGCAGTGAACTACAGGGGGGTTTCTACAATGAGCAGTTCTTC. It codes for CASSELQGGFYNEQFF.

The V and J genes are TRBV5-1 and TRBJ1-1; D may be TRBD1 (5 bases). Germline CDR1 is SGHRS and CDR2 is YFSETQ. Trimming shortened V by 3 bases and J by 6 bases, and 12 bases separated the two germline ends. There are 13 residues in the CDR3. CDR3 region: CASSSAGWSEAFF. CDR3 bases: TGCGCCAGCAGCTCCGCAGGGTGGTCTGAAGCTTTCTTT.

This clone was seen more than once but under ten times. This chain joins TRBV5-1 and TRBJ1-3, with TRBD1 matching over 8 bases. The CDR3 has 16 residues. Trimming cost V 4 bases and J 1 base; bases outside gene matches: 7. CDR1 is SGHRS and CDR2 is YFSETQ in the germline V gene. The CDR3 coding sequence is TGCGCCAGCAGCCTAGGGACAGGCAGGTCTGGAAACACCATATATTTT. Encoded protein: CASSLGTGRSGNTIYF.

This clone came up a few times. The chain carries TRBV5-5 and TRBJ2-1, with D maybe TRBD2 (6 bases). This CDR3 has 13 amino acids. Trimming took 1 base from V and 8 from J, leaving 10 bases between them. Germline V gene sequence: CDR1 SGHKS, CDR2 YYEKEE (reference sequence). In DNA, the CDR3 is TGTGCCAGCAGCTTGTTTCCGGGGGATGAGCAGTTCTTC. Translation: CASSLFPGDEQFF.

CDR3: CASSSKTRDRGSYEQYF. Here the CDR3 DNA reads TGTGCCAGCAGCTCGAAAACACGGGACAGGGGCTCCTACGAGCAGTACTTC. The rearrangement joins TRBV7-8 to TRBJ2-7, with 10 bases that match TRBD1. V was clipped by 4 bases and J by 0 bases; unmatched bases: 9. CDR3 length: 17 residues. Germline loops: CDR1 SGHVS, CDR2 FQNEAQ.

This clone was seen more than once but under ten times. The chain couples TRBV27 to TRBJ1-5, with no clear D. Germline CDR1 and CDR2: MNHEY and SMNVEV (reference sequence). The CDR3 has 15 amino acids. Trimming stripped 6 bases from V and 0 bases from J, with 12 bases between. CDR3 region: CASRTKPYSNQPQHF. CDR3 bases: TGTGCCAGCAGGACTAAGCCGTATAGCAATCAGCCCCAGCATTTT.

As DNA, the CDR3 is TGTGCCAGCACTAAGACAGGGTACGTCACTGAAGCTTTCTTT. Translation: CASTKTGYVTEAFF. This chain links TRBV28 with TRBJ1-1; 7 bases are a match to TRBD1. Germline CDR1 MDHEN, CDR2 SYDVKM. The CDR3 has 14 residues. V shed 7 bases and J 4 bases; nucleotides not matched to a gene: 9.

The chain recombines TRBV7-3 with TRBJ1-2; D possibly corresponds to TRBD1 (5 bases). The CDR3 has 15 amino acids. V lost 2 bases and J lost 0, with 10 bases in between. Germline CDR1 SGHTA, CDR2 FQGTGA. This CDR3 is CASSLQKGTNYGYTF. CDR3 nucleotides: TGTGCCAGCAGCTTACAAAAGGGGACTAACTATGGCTACACCTTC.

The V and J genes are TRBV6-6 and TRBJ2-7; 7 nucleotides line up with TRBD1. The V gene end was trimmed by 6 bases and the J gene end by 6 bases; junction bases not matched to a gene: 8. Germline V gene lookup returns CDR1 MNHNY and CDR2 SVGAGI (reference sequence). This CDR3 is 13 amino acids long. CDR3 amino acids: CASSDDRVSEQYF. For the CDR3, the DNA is TGTGCCAGCAGCGACGACAGGGTAAGCGAGCAGTACTTC.

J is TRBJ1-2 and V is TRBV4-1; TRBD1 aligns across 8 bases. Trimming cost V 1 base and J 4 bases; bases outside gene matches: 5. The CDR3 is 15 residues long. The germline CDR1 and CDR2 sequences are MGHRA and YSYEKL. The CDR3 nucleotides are TGCGCCAGCAGCCAAGGGCAGGGGGCGAGCTATGGCTACACCTTC. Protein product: CASSQGQGASYGYTF.

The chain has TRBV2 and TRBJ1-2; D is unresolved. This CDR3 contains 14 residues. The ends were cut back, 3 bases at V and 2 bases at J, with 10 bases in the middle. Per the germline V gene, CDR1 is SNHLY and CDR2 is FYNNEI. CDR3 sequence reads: CASSDLTENYGYTF. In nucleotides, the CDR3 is TGTGCCAGCAGTGACCTAACAGAGAACTATGGCTACACCTTC.

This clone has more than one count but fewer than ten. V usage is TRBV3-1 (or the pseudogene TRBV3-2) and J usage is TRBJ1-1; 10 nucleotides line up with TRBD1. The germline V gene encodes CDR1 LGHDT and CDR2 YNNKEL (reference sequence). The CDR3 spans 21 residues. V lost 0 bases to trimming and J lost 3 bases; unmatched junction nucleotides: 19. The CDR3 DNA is TGTGCCAGCAGCCAAGATCCCGGGACAGGGGTTTTAGTCTCCTACGACACTGAAGCTTTCTTT. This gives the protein CASSQDPGTGVLVSYDTEAFF.

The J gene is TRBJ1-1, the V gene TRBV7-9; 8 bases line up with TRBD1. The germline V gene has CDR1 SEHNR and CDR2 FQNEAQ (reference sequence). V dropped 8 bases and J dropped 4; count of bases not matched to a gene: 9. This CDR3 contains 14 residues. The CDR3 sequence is CASVQGAMSTEAFF. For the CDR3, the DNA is TGTGCCAGCGTCCAGGGGGCGATGTCCACTGAAGCTTTCTTT.

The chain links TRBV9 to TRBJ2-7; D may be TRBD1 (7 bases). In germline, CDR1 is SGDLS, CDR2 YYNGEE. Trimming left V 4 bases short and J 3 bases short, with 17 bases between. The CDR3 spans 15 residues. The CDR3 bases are TGTGCCAGCAGCCCGACCGGCCAGGGGGGCTACGAGCAGTACTTC. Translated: CASSPTGQGGYEQYF. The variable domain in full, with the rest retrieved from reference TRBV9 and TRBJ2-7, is DSGVTQTPKHLITATGQRVTLRCSPRSGDLSVYWYQQSLDQGLQFLIQYYNGEERAKGNILERFSAQQFPDLHSELNLSSLELGDSALYFCASSPTGQGGYEQYFGPGTRLTVT.

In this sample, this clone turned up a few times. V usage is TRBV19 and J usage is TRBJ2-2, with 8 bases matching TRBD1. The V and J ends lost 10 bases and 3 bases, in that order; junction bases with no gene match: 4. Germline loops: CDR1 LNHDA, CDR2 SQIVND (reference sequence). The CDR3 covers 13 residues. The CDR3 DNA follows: TGTGCCACCCGGGACAGGTACACCGGGGAGCTGTTTTTT. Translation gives CATRDRYTGELFF.

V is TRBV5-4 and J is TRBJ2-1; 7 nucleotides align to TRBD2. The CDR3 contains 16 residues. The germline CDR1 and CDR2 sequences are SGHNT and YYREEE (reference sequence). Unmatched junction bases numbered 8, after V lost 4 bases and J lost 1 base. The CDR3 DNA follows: TGTGCCAGCAGCCCCTCCGCGGGGGATTCCTACAATGAGCAGTTCTTC. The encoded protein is CASSPSAGDSYNEQFF.

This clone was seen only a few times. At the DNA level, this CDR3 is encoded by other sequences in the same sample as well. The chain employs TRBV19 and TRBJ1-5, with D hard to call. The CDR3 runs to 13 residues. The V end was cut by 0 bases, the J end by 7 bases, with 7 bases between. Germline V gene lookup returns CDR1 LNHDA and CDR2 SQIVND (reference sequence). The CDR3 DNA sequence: TGTGCCAGTAGTATAGACAGAGGACAGCCCCAGCATTTT. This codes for CASSIDRGQPQHF.

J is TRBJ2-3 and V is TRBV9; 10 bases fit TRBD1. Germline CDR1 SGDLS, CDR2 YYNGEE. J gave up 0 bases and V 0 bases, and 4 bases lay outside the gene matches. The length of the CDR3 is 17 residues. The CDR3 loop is CASSVGTGGPSTDTQYF. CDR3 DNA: TGTGCCAGCAGCGTAGGGACAGGGGGACCTAGCACAGATACGCAGTATTTT.